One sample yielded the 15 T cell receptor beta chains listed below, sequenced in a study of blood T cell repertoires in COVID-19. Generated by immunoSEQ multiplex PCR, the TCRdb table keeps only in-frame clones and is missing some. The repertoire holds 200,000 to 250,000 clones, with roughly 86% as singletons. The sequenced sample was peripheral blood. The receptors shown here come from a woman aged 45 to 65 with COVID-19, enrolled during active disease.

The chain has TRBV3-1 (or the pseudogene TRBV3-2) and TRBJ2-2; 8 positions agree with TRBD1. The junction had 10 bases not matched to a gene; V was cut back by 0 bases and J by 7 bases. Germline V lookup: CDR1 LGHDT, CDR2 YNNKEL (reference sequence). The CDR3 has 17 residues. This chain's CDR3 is CASSQDERQGWGGELFF. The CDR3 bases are TGTGCCAGCAGCCAAGATGAGAGACAGGGGTGGGGCGGGGAGCTGTTTTTT.

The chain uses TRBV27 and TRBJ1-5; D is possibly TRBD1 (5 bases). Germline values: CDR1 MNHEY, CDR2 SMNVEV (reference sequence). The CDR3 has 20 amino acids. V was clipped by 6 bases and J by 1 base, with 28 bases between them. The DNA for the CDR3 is TGTGCCAGCAGGGGGACGGGAGGGAGCTTTATTTCAGCGAGCAATCAGCCCCAGCATTTT. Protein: CASRGTGGSFISASNQPQHF.

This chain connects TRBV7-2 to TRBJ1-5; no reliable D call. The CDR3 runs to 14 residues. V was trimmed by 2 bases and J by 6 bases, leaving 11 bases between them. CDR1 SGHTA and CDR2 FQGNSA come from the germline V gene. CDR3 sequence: CASSLRGGGQPQHF. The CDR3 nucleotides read TGTGCCAGCAGCTTAAGAGGTGGAGGTCAGCCCCAGCATTTT.

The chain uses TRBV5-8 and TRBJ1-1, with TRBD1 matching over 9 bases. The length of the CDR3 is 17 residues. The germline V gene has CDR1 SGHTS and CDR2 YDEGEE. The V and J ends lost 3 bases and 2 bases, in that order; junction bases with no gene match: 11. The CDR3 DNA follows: TGTGCCAGCAGCTCCGGGACAGGGCTCTCGTTTAACACTGAAGCTTTCTTT. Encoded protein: CASSSGTGLSFNTEAFF.

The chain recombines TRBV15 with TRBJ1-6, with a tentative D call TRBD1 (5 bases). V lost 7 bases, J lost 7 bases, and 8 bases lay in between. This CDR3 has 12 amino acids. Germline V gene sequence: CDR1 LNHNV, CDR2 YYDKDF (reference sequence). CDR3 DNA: TGTGCCACCAAGGGGTGGAATTCACCCCTCCACTTT. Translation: CATKGWNSPLHF.

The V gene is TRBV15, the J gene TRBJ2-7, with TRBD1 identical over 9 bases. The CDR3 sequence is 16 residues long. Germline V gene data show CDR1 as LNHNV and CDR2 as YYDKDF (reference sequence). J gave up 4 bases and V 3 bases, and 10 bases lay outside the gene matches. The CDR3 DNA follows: TGTGCCACCAGCAGGGACAGGGGAACGGAGGGGTACGAGCAGTACTTC. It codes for CATSRDRGTEGYEQYF. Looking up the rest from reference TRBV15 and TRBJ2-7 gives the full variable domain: DAMVIQNPRYQVTQFGKPVTLSCSQTLNHNVMYWYQQKSSQAPKLLFHYYDKDFNNEADTPDNFQSRRPNTSFCFLDIRSPGLGDTAMYLCATSRDRGTEGYEQYFGPGTRLTVT.

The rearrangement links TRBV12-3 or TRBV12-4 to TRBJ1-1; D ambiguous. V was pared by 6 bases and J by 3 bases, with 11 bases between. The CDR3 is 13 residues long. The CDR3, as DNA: TGTGCCAGCAGCCGCGGGTCTTACACTGAAGCTTTCTTT. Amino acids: CASSRGSYTEAFF.

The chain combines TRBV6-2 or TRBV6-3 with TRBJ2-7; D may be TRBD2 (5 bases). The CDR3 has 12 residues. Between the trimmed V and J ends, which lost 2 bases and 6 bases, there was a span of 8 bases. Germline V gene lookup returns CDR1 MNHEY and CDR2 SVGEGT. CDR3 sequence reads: CASSYAAGEQYF. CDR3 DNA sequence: TGTGCCAGCAGTTACGCTGCGGGCGAGCAGTACTTC.

The CDR3 DNA follows: TGTGCCAGCAGCCTCGGCCGACAGGGGCAGTTCTTC. Its translation is CASSLGRQGQFF. This chain connects TRBV11-2 to TRBJ2-7; 7 nucleotides align to TRBD1. The J call may not be correct, given that the DNA end is closer to TRBJ2-1. Germline CDR1 reads SGHAT; CDR2 reads FQNNGV. The CDR3 runs 12 residues.

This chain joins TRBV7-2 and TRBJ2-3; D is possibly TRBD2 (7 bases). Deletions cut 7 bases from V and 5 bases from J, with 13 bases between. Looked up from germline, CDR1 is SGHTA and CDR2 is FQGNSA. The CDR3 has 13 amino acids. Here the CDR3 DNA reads TGTGCCAGCATGCGGGGGCATGTAGATACGCAGTATTTT. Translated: CASMRGHVDTQYF.

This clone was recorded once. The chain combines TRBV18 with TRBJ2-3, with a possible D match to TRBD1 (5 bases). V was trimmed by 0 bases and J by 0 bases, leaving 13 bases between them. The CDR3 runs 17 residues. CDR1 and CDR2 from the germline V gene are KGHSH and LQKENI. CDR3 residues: CASSPPGIRVSTDTQYF. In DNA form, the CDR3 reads TGTGCCAGCTCACCACCGGGTATCAGGGTTAGCACAGATACGCAGTATTTT. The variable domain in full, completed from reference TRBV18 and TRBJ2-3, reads NAGVMQNPRHLVRRRGQEARLRCSPMKGHSHVYWYRQLPEEGLKFMVYLQKENIIDESGMPKERFSAEFPKEGPSILRIQQVVRGDSAAYFCASSPPGIRVSTDTQYFGPGTRLTVL.

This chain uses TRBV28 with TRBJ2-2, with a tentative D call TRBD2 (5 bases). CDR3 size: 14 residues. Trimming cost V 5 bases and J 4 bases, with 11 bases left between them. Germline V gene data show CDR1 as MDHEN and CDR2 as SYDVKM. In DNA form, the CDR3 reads TGTGCCAGCAGTGGACTGCTTTCCACCGGGGAGCTGTTTTTT. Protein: CASSGLLSTGELFF.

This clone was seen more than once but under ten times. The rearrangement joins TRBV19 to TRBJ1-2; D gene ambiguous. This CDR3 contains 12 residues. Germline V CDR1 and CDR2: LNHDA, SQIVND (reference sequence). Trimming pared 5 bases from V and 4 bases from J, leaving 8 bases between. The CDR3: CASSAGTYGYTF. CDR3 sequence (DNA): TGTGCCAGTAGTGCGGGTACCTATGGCTACACCTTC.

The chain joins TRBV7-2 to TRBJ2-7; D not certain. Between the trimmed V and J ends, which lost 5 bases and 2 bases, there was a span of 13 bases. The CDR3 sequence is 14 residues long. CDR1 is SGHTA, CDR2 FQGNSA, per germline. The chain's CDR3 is CASSPGRRTYEQYF. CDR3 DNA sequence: TGTGCCAGCAGCCCCGGCCGGCGGACCTACGAGCAGTACTTC.

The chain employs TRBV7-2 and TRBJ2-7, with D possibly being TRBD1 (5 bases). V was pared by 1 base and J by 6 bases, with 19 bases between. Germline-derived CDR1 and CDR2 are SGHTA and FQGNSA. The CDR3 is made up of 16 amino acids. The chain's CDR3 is CASSLVAGAPPGEQYF. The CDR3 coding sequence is TGTGCCAGCAGCTTAGTGGCTGGGGCGCCCCCTGGCGAGCAGTACTTC.